These 24 T cell receptor beta chains came from one sample sequenced in a study of blood T cell repertoires in COVID-19. Here immunoSEQ multiplex PCR was the method, and the copy in TCRdb shows in-frame clones only, minus some. The top ten hold approximately 4% of the sample, which has hundreds of thousands of clones, around 89% seen once. The sample was peripheral blood. The receptors shown here come from a woman between 45 and 65 years old with active or convalescent COVID-19.

This clone came up a few times. The V and J genes are TRBV27 and TRBJ1-1, with D possibly TRBD1 on 6 matching bases. Germline loops: CDR1 MNHEY, CDR2 SMNVEV (reference sequence). Trimming left V 5 bases short and J 10 bases short, with 17 bases between. The CDR3 runs to 13 residues. CDR3 loop: CASSKARGEGAFF. CDR3 sequence (DNA): TGTGCCAGCAGTAAAGCGAGGGGGGAGGGAGCTTTCTTT.

The CDR3, as DNA: TGTGCCAGCAGCGTAGCGACGGGATTAGGAGGGTCCGGGGAGCTGTTTTTT. Residues: CASSVATGLGGSGELFF. The chain has TRBV9 and TRBJ2-2, with a possible D match to TRBD2 (6 bases). Trimming left V 0 bases short and J 6 bases short, with 18 bases between. There are 17 residues in the CDR3. From germline, CDR1 is SGDLS and CDR2 YYNGEE.

The chain uses TRBV18 and TRBJ1-2; 7 bases match TRBD1. Germline values: CDR1 KGHSH, CDR2 LQKENI. Trimming took 2 bases from V and 4 from J; bases not matched to a gene: 7. CDR3 length: 15 amino acids. The CDR3 is CASSPGLGGGYGYTF. For the CDR3, the DNA is TGTGCCAGCTCACCAGGTTTAGGGGGCGGCTATGGCTACACCTTC.

The chain joins TRBV5-8 to TRBJ1-5; D might be TRBD1 (5 bases). V lost 0 bases, J lost 4 bases, and 8 bases lay in between. Per germline, CDR1 SGHTS and CDR2 YDEGEE. The CDR3 consists of 14 residues. The CDR3 loop reads CASSLARGNQPQHF. The CDR3 DNA is TGTGCCAGCAGCTTGGCCCGGGGGAATCAGCCCCAGCATTTT.

J is TRBJ2-7 and V is TRBV27, with TRBD2 identical over 10 bases. The CDR3 length is 18 residues. The trim removed 4 bases at V and 3 bases at J, leaving 15 bases unmatched. The germline gives CDR1 MNHEY, CDR2 SMNVEV (reference sequence). CDR3 region: CASSSSPRLAGGRYEQYF. For the CDR3, the DNA is TGTGCCAGCAGTTCCTCGCCTCGACTAGCGGGTGGTCGCTACGAGCAGTACTTC.

CDR3 loop: CAWSVPGQVNRNTIYF. In DNA, the CDR3 is TGTGCCTGGAGTGTACCGGGACAGGTTAATAGAAACACCATATATTTT. The V call is TRBV30, the J call TRBJ1-3; 8 bases fit TRBD1. The ends lost 0 bases at V and 5 bases at J; junction bases unmatched: 9. Germline V gene sequence: CDR1 GTSNPN, CDR2 SVGIG (reference sequence). This CDR3 comprises 16 residues. The whole variable domain, remainder taken from reference TRBV30 and TRBJ1-3, is SQTIHQWPATLVQPVGSPLSLECTVEGTSNPNLYWYRQAAGRGLQLLFYSVGIGQISSEVPQNLSASRPQDRQFILSSKKLLLSDSGFYLCAWSVPGQVNRNTIYFGEGSWLTVV.

The rearrangement joins TRBV5-8 to TRBJ1-1, with 7 bases fitting TRBD1. The J segment lost 1 base and the V segment lost 7 bases, leaving 4 bases of the junction unmatched. Germline CDR1 reads SGHTS; CDR2 reads YDEGEE. This CDR3 contains 13 residues. The CDR3 sequence is CASGGQWNTEAFF. Here the CDR3 DNA reads TGTGCCAGCGGGGGACAGTGGAACACTGAAGCTTTCTTT.

The V gene is TRBV5-5, the J gene TRBJ1-2; D is undetermined. The CDR3 is 14 residues long. Germline V gene lookup returns CDR1 SGHKS and CDR2 YYEKEE (reference sequence). Trimming removed 0 bases at V and 2 bases at J, with 8 bases between. The CDR3 is CASSLAARNYGYTF. In DNA form, the CDR3 reads TGTGCCAGCAGCTTGGCCGCCAGAAACTATGGCTACACCTTC. Full variable domain (outside the CDR3, taken from reference TRBV5-5 and TRBJ1-2): DAGVTQSPTHLIKTRGQQVTLRCSPISGHKSVSWYQQVLGQGPQFIFQYYEKEERGRGNFPDRFSARQFPNYSSELNVNALLLGDSALYLCASSLAARNYGYTFGSGTRLTVV.

CDR3 sequence: CASSPTGDYGYTF. Here the CDR3 DNA reads TGTGCCAGCAGCCCGACAGGAGACTATGGCTACACCTTC. The V gene is TRBV7-9, the J gene TRBJ1-2, with a possible D match to TRBD1 (6 bases). The CDR3 has 13 amino acids. Germline CDR1 reads SEHNR; CDR2 reads FQNEAQ (reference sequence). Trimming stripped 5 bases from V and 3 bases from J, with 10 bases between.

The chain carries TRBV5-1 and TRBJ2-1; TRBD2 matches 14 bases. V lost 4 bases and J lost 10; bases outside the gene matches: 4. The CDR3 length is 14 residues. The V gene's germline CDR1 is SGHRS and CDR2 YFSETQ. As DNA, the CDR3 is TGCGCCAGCAGCCCCCGGACTAGCGGGGGGGAGCAGTTCTTC. As protein: CASSPRTSGGEQFF. The entire variable domain, with the rest obtained from reference TRBV5-1 and TRBJ2-1, is as follows: KAGVTQTPRYLIKTRGQQVTLSCSPISGHRSVSWYQQTPGQGLQFLFEYFSETQRNKGNFPGRFSGRQFSNSRSEMNVSTLELGDSALYLCASSPRTSGGEQFFGPGTRLTVL.

The J gene is TRBJ2-1, the V gene TRBV4-1; perhaps TRBD2 as D (5 bases). The CDR3 is 15 amino acids. CDR1 and CDR2 from the germline V gene are MGHRA and YSYEKL. V was shortened by 1 base and J by 3 bases, with 10 bases between the two germline ends. CDR3 amino acids: CASSQGRPLYNEQFF. CDR3 in DNA: TGCGCCAGCAGCCAAGGGAGGCCACTCTACAATGAGCAGTTCTTC.

Worth noting for this clone: One end of the junction fails to match germline, which may point to a read error. CDR3 DNA sequence: TGTGCCTGGGGGAGGCATGAGTACTTCTTT. Protein sequence: CAWGRHEYFF. This sequence joins TRBV30 and TRBJ1-6; no definite D call. Germline assignment: CDR1 GTSNPN and CDR2 SVGIG (reference sequence). The CDR3 loop spans 10 amino acids.

This rearrangement joins TRBV28 to TRBJ2-6, with D maybe TRBD2 (6 bases). This CDR3 comprises 15 residues. Between the trimmed V and J ends, which lost 2 bases and 2 bases, there was a span of 7 bases. Germline V gene data show CDR1 as MDHEN and CDR2 as SYDVKM. The CDR3 loop reads CASSLTGAGANVLTF. The CDR3 bases are TGTGCCAGCAGTTTAACGGGGGCTGGGGCCAACGTCCTGACTTTC.

The chain uses TRBV2 and TRBJ1-2; a possible D gene is TRBD1 (6 bases). This CDR3 spans 13 amino acids. Germline lookup yields CDR1 SNHLY and CDR2 FYNNEI. Trimming removed 5 bases at V and 1 base at J, with 8 bases between. DNA for the CDR3: TGTGCCAGCAGTCGGGACATTAACTATGGCTACACCTTC. Its protein is CASSRDINYGYTF.

The J gene is TRBJ1-1, the V gene TRBV19; D ambiguous. The germline V gene encodes CDR1 LNHDA and CDR2 SQIVND (reference sequence). V was trimmed by 0 bases and J by 6 bases, leaving 11 bases between them. The CDR3 runs 14 residues. This CDR3 reads CASSIEGSSSEAFF. The DNA for the CDR3 is TGTGCCAGTAGTATAGAGGGCAGCTCCTCTGAAGCTTTCTTT.

This clone was counted once. This sequence joins TRBV7-2 and TRBJ2-5; D is possibly TRBD2 (5 bases). Trimming removed 2 bases at V and 2 bases at J, with 6 bases between. The germline CDR1 and CDR2 sequences are SGHTA and FQGNSA. This CDR3 is 13 amino acids long. The CDR3 region is CASSLRTQETQYF. DNA of the CDR3: TGTGCCAGCAGCTTAAGGACTCAAGAGACCCAGTACTTC.

The chain links TRBV28 to TRBJ1-2; TRBD1 aligns across 10 bases. After removal of 6 bases from V and 4 bases from J, the junction contained 8 bases not matched to a gene. CDR1 is MDHEN and CDR2 is SYDVKM in the germline V gene. This CDR3 has 15 residues. This chain's CDR3 is CASRTGTGVGYGYTF. In DNA form, the CDR3 reads TGTGCCAGCAGAACCGGGACAGGGGTTGGCTATGGCTACACCTTC.

V gene TRBV5-1 combines with J gene TRBJ2-2, with TRBD2 identical over 7 bases. Germline CDR1 and CDR2: SGHRS and YFSETQ. The V segment lost 0 bases and the J segment 4 bases; nucleotides outside the gene matches: 6. The length of the CDR3 is 16 residues. CDR3 protein: CASSLGGSGVTGELFF. Here the CDR3 DNA reads TGCGCCAGCAGCTTGGGCGGGAGCGGCGTCACCGGGGAGCTGTTTTTT.

This clone was seen once. An end of the junction does not agree with germline; a read error may underlie this. At the DNA level, this CDR3 is encoded by other sequences in the same sample as well. The chain joins TRBV28 to TRBJ1-2; tentative D call: TRBD1 (5 bases). The CDR3 is 12 amino acids. Germline loops: CDR1 MDHEN, CDR2 SYDVKM. In nucleotides, the CDR3 is TGCGCTTCGGGGCGGGGCAACTATGGCTACACCTTC. Translating it yields CASGRGNYGYTF.

This clone was detected only once. This chain links TRBV18 with TRBJ2-5; 7 nucleotides line up with TRBD2. Germline lookup yields CDR1 KGHSH and CDR2 LQKENI. CDR3 length: 14 amino acids. V dropped 3 bases and J dropped 7; count of bases not matched to a gene: 8. In DNA, the CDR3 is TGTGCCAGCTCACCGCCAGCATGGGAGGGGACCCAGTACTTC. It yields the protein CASSPPAWEGTQYF.

This clone was observed once. CDR3 residues: CASSMGQGGGTGELFF. The CDR3 nucleotides read TGTGCCAGCAGTATGGGACAGGGAGGTGGCACCGGGGAGCTGTTTTTT. The chain combines TRBV27 with TRBJ2-2; 9 bases fit TRBD1. The J segment lost 4 bases and the V segment lost 5 bases, leaving 8 bases of the junction unmatched. Per germline, CDR1 MNHEY and CDR2 SMNVEV (reference sequence). This CDR3 spans 16 amino acids.

The chain links TRBV9 to TRBJ2-2, with TRBD1 matching 8 bases. Germline trimming cut 2 bases from V and 0 bases from J; bases unmatched to any gene: 9. The CDR3 length is 18 residues. The germline V gene has CDR1 SGDLS and CDR2 YYNGEE. CDR3 bases: TGTGCCAGCAGCGTGGGGACAGGTATTCTCGCGAACACCGGGGAGCTGTTTTTT. Translating gives CASSVGTGILANTGELFF.

The rearrangement uses TRBV4-1 and TRBJ2-5; 8 nucleotides agree with TRBD1. Germline-derived CDR1 and CDR2 are MGHRA and YSYEKL. This CDR3 is 16 amino acids long. The junction had 9 bases not matched to a gene; V was cut back by 5 bases and J by 1 base. CDR3 nucleotides: TGCGCCAGCAGCTCCCGGACAGGGTATGCCCAAGAGACCCAGTACTTC. Translated, it gives CASSSRTGYAQETQYF.

The J gene is TRBJ2-1, the V gene TRBV27; TRBD2 matches 9 bases. The V and J ends lost 5 bases and 7 bases, in that order; junction bases with no gene match: 9. Germline V gene data show CDR1 as MNHEY and CDR2 as SMNVEV (reference sequence). This CDR3 has 15 residues. This chain's CDR3 is CASSRGLARGNEQFF. The CDR3 coding sequence is TGTGCCAGCAGTCGAGGACTAGCGCGAGGGAATGAGCAGTTCTTC.